This TCR beta chain was documented in a study of cytomegalovirus exposure and HLA in healthy donors (dated by TCRdb to 2015 to 2018). Notes on the research overall: In an earlier analysis of 587 of the donors, 276 Gb of sequence data and 117 million unique TCR beta sequences from about 190 million T cells were reported. Approximately 300 gigabases of sequencing data and 70 million to 85 million unique TCR sequences were included in an early release covering about 600 HLA-typed donors. The genetic ancestry cluster associated with self-reported Caucasian donors included over 65% of the roughly 400 genotyped donors. The study was designed to test whether signatures of past pathogen exposure could be identified by cataloging public T cell receptors. The T cell repertoires of 700 or so subjects were profiled by immunosequencing and related to cytomegalovirus serostatus. Along with the roughly 670-subject first cohort, a separate validation cohort of over 90 different subjects was used. High-throughput TCR immunosequencing, statistical association of individual TCRs with disease status, and machine learning were combined to predict cytomegalovirus infection status. A later analysis re-analyzed previously published TCR beta repertoires from approximately 670 donors and added high-resolution HLA genotyping to study TCR occurrence patterns. Rather than drawing on any new phenotypic data, the later analysis identified candidate immune exposures from TCR beta sequences and the way those sequences occurred across donors. An earlier analysis of approximately 500 of the donors applied high-throughput TCR beta sequencing to assess whether each TCR beta V gene segment acted as functional or pseudogenic. Donor age, sex, ethnicity and CMV serostatus were collected together with the repertoire data. A later genetic analysis used genome-wide SNP genotypes for about 65% of the roughly 700 donors, treating that subset as a discovery cohort. Every discovery cohort repertoire had been produced on one sequencing platform. HLA typing included class I and class II loci at four-digit resolution. Typing coverage varied by locus: roughly 620-640 donors for A, B, C, DRB1 and DQB1; roughly 520 for DQA1; about 570 for DPA1; some 470 for DPB1. Four to six DR-DQ haplotypes were handled as single units for association and clustering, since linkage in the cohort was strong. Among almost 400 genotyped donors of the cohort, an average of 235,054 unique TCR beta nucleotide sequences were sequenced per donor, around 20% of them non-productive. General findings and caveats noted by the study authors: The sequencing pipeline was judged likely to have produced a cluster of highly shared sequence variants as a technical artifact. HLA typing was unavailable for some donors at each locus, so association tests used only the typed subset. In a later analysis, HLA-associated TCR beta chains showed more clonal expansion and lower generation probabilities than non-associated chains that were equally common. This cohort had only TCR beta chains sequenced, and the lack of alpha or paired-chain data limited which features could be detected. When HLA alleles, especially DR and DQ, strongly co-occurred, TCR associations were difficult to assign to individual alleles. A later genetic analysis reported fewer N-insertions in productive TCRs among donors in an Asian-associated ancestry cluster than the roughly 700-donor mean. A few of the identified cytomegalovirus-associated TCR beta chains were confirmed in vitro to be specific for cytomegalovirus antigens. The presence/absence analyses assumed that sequencing depth was roughly uniform across donors, and that assumption may not be true. In a later analysis, the rate of TCR association differed among HLA loci, with DRB1 alleles having the most associated TCRs and HLA-C alleles having the fewest. In a later analysis, several top co-occurrence clusters were reported to appear linked to parvovirus B19, influenza, CMV and Epstein-Barr virus. Linkage disequilibrium might explain the correlated functional status among segregating V segments, but an unknown experimental factor could not be excluded. A total of 164 TCR beta chains were listed by the study as associated with cytomegalovirus. CMV serostatus was the only immune exposure information available for the cohort. Some IMGT-functional V segments, including TRBV6-2 and TRBV6-3, could not be distinguished by the 87-base-pair reads and were therefore excluded. Most TCR sequences were seen in very few donors, while some public TCRs were found in many individuals. Over 15 rarely observed V segments, including chromosome 9 orphons, were excluded from the earlier analysis of approximately 500 of the donors because counts were too low. Broadly in line with IMGT annotations, most TCR beta V segments showed up in productive rearrangements about 90% or about 30% of the time in an earlier analysis of a few hundred of the donors. A further reported finding was that TCR beta sequences accurately predicted the HLA-A and HLA-B alleles for most subjects in the first cohort. The authors suggested that the approach could potentially be extended to other disease states and immunological phenotypes. Cytomegalovirus status was reported to be diagnosed by the classifier with high specificity and sensitivity in both the original and validation cohorts. In a later analysis, most CMV-associated TCR beta chains were found to appear HLA-restricted, with HLA associations seemingly driven largely by CMV exposure. In a later genetic analysis, a missense DCLRE1C variant was associated with V-gene and J-gene trimming of TCR beta chains, and the association was replicated in an independent cohort. Specific HLA alleles were associated with 15,000 to 20,000 TCR beta sequences at a false discovery rate of 0.05 in a later analysis.

The cohort consisted of hundreds of healthy bone marrow donors. At the time of sampling, all cohort members were nominally healthy, though unrecorded immune exposures were likely present. The donor tested CMV seronegative, placing the donor among the roughly 340 seronegative members of the cohort. Each donor provided a peripheral blood sample, and peripheral blood mononuclear cells were used for TCR beta sequencing. Genomic DNA extraction from the blood cell samples was performed with the Qiagen DNeasy Blood Extraction Kit. From the cysteine through the phenylalanine, the CDR3 covers 16 amino acids. The sequence is cut down to CDR3 DNA, 48 bases in frame from base 1. CDR1 and CDR2, per the germline V gene, are MNHEY and SVGAGI. For this chain, trimming is 2 bases at the V end and 8 bases at the J end, and the number of junction bases without a gene match is 5. About this clone itself: It lacks a known antigen. Base-call qualities are not available, and no considerably larger clone is one nucleotide away.

The library relied on the immunoSEQ multiplex PCR assay. For the multiplex PCR, a mixture combining 60 forward primers for TCR Vbeta segments and 13 reverse primers for TCR Jbeta segments was used. A multiplex PCR assay on genomic DNA amplified the CDR3 region of rearranged TCR beta genes. Amplified TCR beta libraries were sequenced as 87-base-pair reads on the Illumina HiSeq System. In the paper's pipeline: Across the 670 or so repertoires, a later analysis counted roughly 77 million unique TCR beta chains, about 10 million of which were shared by at least two donors. Raw reads were error-corrected and collapsed into unique sequences by a nearest-neighbor algorithm in which closely related sequences were merged to remove PCR and sequencing errors. V, D and J gene segments were assigned by aligning CDR3 sequences to IMGT reference sequences. For a sequence to be retained, a match of at least six nucleotides to both a V gene segment and a J gene segment was required. Rearrangements were called productive when the CDR3 lacked stop codons and stayed in frame with V and J; all others were non-productive. Following IMGT convention, CDR3 was defined as the stretch from the second conserved V-encoded cysteine to the conserved J-encoded phenylalanine. In an earlier analysis of more than 550 of the donors, sequences lacking an unambiguous match to a single V gene segment were excluded. In an earlier analysis of 587 of the donors, V segments were called functional above 56.7% productive rearrangements and were called segregating when the between-donor standard deviation exceeded 5%. To diagnose cytomegalovirus status from the catalog of TCR beta chain sequences, a statistical classification framework was built. In a later analysis, TCR nucleotide sequences were compared against IMGT/GENE-DB human TR gene sequences so that V and J genes could be assigned. Using the TCRdist pipeline, a later analysis assigned CDR3 sequences along with most-parsimonious VDJ recombination scenarios. In a later analysis, each TCR beta chain was defined by its CDR3 amino acid sequence together with its V-gene family, and reads lacking a unique V-gene family were excluded. A later analysis removed 592 highly shared, low-generation-probability nucleotide sequences to deal with suspected cross-contamination and a sequencing artifact. For each public chain, a later analysis derived a clonal expansion index from normalized ranks of inferred template counts within each repertoire. In a later analysis, generation probabilities were computed with a VDJ recombination model fitted to out-of-frame rearrangements, and the resulting probabilities were checked against IGoR. A later analysis scored TCR-TCR, TCR-HLA and TCR-CMV co-occurrence with hypergeometric tests, applying a repertoire-size bias correction to TCR pairs. In a later analysis, false discovery rates were estimated by permuting HLA or CMV assignments 20 times. In a later analysis, co-occurring TCRs were grouped using DBSCAN, and TCRdist sequence similarity was added for clustering within HLA-allele-positive subsets. Repertoires with fewer than 30,000 or more than 120,000 public chains, plus five repertoires with anomalous nucleotide sharing, were excluded from co-occurrence clustering. In TCRdb, the immuneACCESS table is reduced to in-frame sequences with V and J assigned. These tables do not hold every clone; where another copy was compared, an unresolved V gene accounts for under half, and the others remain unexplained. The V and J calls and clone size are taken from that table; D and trimming were inferred from the DNA. This sample gives under 70,000 clones in total; about 65% of them show up just once. The top ten hold around 2% of the sample.

Sequencing used PBMCs. Recombination linked TRBV6-5 to TRBJ1-6; the junction holds 11 bases that match TRBD1. The source of this sequence is a woman in her thirties in good health and CMV-seronegative. CDR3 loop: CASSYGLGQGDSPLHF. The DNA reads as follows: TGTGCCAGCAGTTACGGCCTGGGACAGGGGGATTCACCCCTCCACTTT.